This TCR beta chain was recovered during a study of cytomegalovirus exposure and HLA in healthy donors. PCR employed 60 Vbeta and 13 Jbeta primers. Sequencing used immunoSEQ multiplex PCR; TCRdb keeps in-frame clones, though not all of them. The table has roughly 150,000 clones, around 85% seen once. Study-wide results and caveats: As a later analysis revealed, the rate of TCR association differed by HLA locus, with DRB1 most and HLA-C fewest.

Nominal health characterized the donors when sampled, though unrecorded immune exposures were likely. To note about this clone: Antigen specificity is unknown.

The germline V gene encodes CDR1 MGHRA and CDR2 YSYEKL. CDR3 length equals 14 residues. The V end was cut by 2 bases, the J end by 2 bases, with 7 bases between. Sequenced material: PBMCs. This TCR came from a boy between 2 and 10 years old in good health and CMV-seronegative. The V call is TRBV4-1, the J call TRBJ1-5, with D unclear. The CDR3 nucleotides are TGCGCCAGCAGCCAACCCCGGGGCAATCAGCCCCAGCATTTT. Translating it yields CASSQPRGNQPQHF.